This TCR beta chain derives from a study of T-cell reconstitution after alpha-beta-depleted transplantation in children. A TCRbeta library incorporating unique molecular identifiers was prepared. TCRdb used MiXCR to reprocess the PCR reads, holding one entry per CDR3 protein. Altogether almost 500,000 distinct CDR3 sequences are present, 9.5% to 15% being singletons, with the ten largest covering about 6%. Between the trimmed V and J ends, which lost 3 bases and 4 bases, there was a span of 22 bases. The CDR3 runs 17 residues. This clonotype was sampled from a human donor who donated a stem cell graft to a child with combined immunodeficiency. Sequencing was performed on PBMCs from the stem cell graft donor, taken from the stem cell graft. This chain uses TRBV12-3 or TRBV12-4 with TRBJ2-7, with D perhaps matching TRBD1 or TRBD2 (5 bases each). CDR3 region: CASSFRLGPSGEYEQYF. For the CDR3, the DNA is TGTGCCAGCAGTTTCCGCCTGGGGCCGAGCGGCGAGTACGAGCAGTACTTC.